The present T cell receptor beta chain was sequenced within a study of OX40 agonist ivuxolimab in advanced cancers. Study information: Patients were dosed intravenously with ivuxolimab at 0.01 to 10 mg/kg every 2 weeks. Among those enrolled, mean age was approximately 62 years (range about 23 to 79) and 75% to 90% were male. A partial response was reached by three patients: one with hepatocellular carcinoma and two with cutaneous melanoma.

Sequenced by immunoSEQ multiplex PCR; TCRdb stores in-frame clones only, minus some. The table lists about 77,000 clones, more than 65% of them singletons. Germline CDR1 reads SGHVS; CDR2 reads FQNEAQ. V shed 5 bases and J shed 1 base, with 17 bases lying between them. This CDR3 has 16 amino acids. The TCR comes from an adult with an advanced solid tumor such as melanoma, head and neck, liver or kidney cancer. The sample consisted of CD4+ or CD8+ T cells sorted from blood, taken in a trial of the OX40 agonist ivuxolimab. J is TRBJ1-2 and V is TRBV7-8, with TRBD1 as a possible D gene (5 bases). The CDR3 region has the DNA TGTGCCAGCAGCCCTATCATTATGGGGCATAACTATGGCTACACCTTC. It is translated as CASSPIIMGHNYGYTF.